These T cell receptor beta chains were read from a single sample in a study of shared clonotypes between healthy human individuals. The method was immunoSEQ multiplex PCR; TCRdb's version includes in-frame clones alone and lacks a portion of them. The profile shows about 1,800,000 clones, about 94% of them singletons. Sequences were obtained from naive CD8+ T cells sorted from blood. These receptors all stem from a man between 18 and 35 years old in good health. The CDR3 runs from the conserved cysteine through the conserved F or W. A D gene is named only where the DNA matches it firmly. Clone size is given for some rows only: seen once, a few or many times, or a class if the clone is expanded.

clone_size	d_call	v_call	j_call	cdr3_aa	cdr3_nt
NA	NA	TRBV10-2	TRBJ2-3	CASSEGDSDTQYF	TGCGCCAGCAGTGAGGGTGACTCGGATACGCAGTATTTT
NA	NA	TRBV10-3	TRBJ1-2	CAISESTGSIYGYTF	TGTGCCATCAGTGAGTCTACAGGGTCTATCTATGGCTACACCTTC
NA	NA	TRBV4-3	TRBJ2-7	CASSQETPQGEIGSYEQYF	TGCGCCAGCAGCCAAGAAACGCCCCAGGGAGAAATCGGATCCTACGAGCAGTACTTC
NA	NA	TRBV4-3	TRBJ2-3	CASSLSQGADTQYF	TGCGCCAGCAGCCTCAGCCAAGGGGCAGATACGCAGTATTTT
NA	NA	TRBV6-6	TRBJ1-5	CASSYSRSNQPQHF	TGTGCCAGCAGTTACTCCCGAAGCAATCAGCCCCAGCATTTT
NA	NA	TRBV1	TRBJ2-2	CTSSQLAGPACLTGELFF	TGCACCAGCAGCCAACTAGCGGGTCCCGCTTGTTTAACCGGGGAGCTGTTTTTT
NA	NA	TRBV21-1	TRBJ2-1	CASSKRAETVGYNEQFF	TGTGCCAGCAGCAAAAGAGCCGAGACAGTGGGCTACAATGAGCAGTTCTTC
NA	NA	TRBV6-1	TRBJ1-2	CASSEWGSDNYGYTF	TGTGCCAGCAGTGAATGGGGGAGTGACAACTATGGCTACACCTTC
NA	NA	TRBV30	TRBJ1-1	CAWTAGGSNTEAFF	TGTGCCTGGACCGCCGGCGGGTCGAACACTGAAGCTTTCTTT
NA	TRBD2	TRBV7-9	TRBJ2-3	CASSAPTSGDRTDTQYF	TGTGCCAGCAGCGCCCCGACTAGCGGGGATCGCACAGATACGCAGTATTTT
NA	NA	TRBV7-9	TRBJ2-2	CASSGGRTNTGELFF	TGTGCCAGCAGCGGGGGACGGACGAACACCGGGGAGCTGTTTTTT
NA	NA	TRBV5-1	TRBJ2-1	CASSLSLGGEQFF	TGCGCCAGCAGCTTGAGCCTTGGGGGTGAGCAGTTCTTC
once	NA	TRBV5-6	TRBJ2-5	CASSQPGQGIIKETQYF	TGTGCCAGCAGCCAGCCCGGGCAGGGAATTATTAAAGAGACCCAGTACTTC
NA	NA	TRBV7-8	TRBJ2-3	CASSLWGATGRDADTQYF	TGTGCCAGCAGCTTGTGGGGGGCGACCGGGCGGGACGCAGATACGCAGTATTTT
NA	NA	TRBV7-3	TRBJ2-2	CASSLAGNTGELFF	TGTGCCAGCAGCTTAGCGGGGAACACCGGGGAGCTGTTTTTT
NA	TRBD2	TRBV5-1	TRBJ2-3	CASSLLGGAQYTDTQYF	TGCGCCAGCAGCTTGCTCGGGGGGGCCCAATACACAGATACGCAGTATTTT
NA	TRBD2	TRBV4-3	TRBJ2-7	CASSQEGGRYEQYF	TGCGCCAGCAGCCAAGAGGGAGGGAGGTACGAGCAGTACTTC
NA	NA	TRBV4-2	TRBJ2-5	CASSPTAVQETQYF	TGTGCCAGCAGCCCAACCGCGGTACAAGAGACCCAGTACTTC
NA	NA	TRBV4-3	TRBJ2-7	CASSQDLSGALYEQYF	TGCGCCAGCAGCCAAGATCTTTCCGGGGCACTCTACGAGCAGTACTTC
once	NA	TRBV4-1	TRBJ1-4	CASSQGSPGGYEKLFF	TGCGCCAGCAGCCAAGGGTCACCGGGGGGATATGAAAAACTGTTTTTT
NA	NA	TRBV5-4	TRBJ2-7	CASSTMGAPVPYEQYF	TGTGCCAGCAGCACGATGGGCGCGCCAGTACCCTACGAGCAGTACTTC
NA	NA	TRBV7-3	TRBJ2-2	CASSFSGSNTGELFF	TGTGCCAGCAGCTTTAGCGGTTCGAACACCGGGGAGCTGTTTTTT
NA	NA	TRBV29-1	TRBJ2-7	CSVLPDRGPYEQYF	TGCAGCGTACTCCCCGACAGAGGTCCCTACGAGCAGTACTTC
NA	NA	TRBV9	TRBJ2-7	CASSIGGPSYEQYF	TGTGCCAGCAGCATCGGGGGCCCCTCCTACGAGCAGTACTTC
NA	TRBD2	TRBV28	TRBJ2-5	CASSPGLGLETQYF	TGTGCCAGCAGTCCCGGACTAGGTCTAGAGACCCAGTACTTC
NA	NA	TRBV27	TRBJ2-3	CASSADNTDTQYF	TGTGCCAGCTCAGCAGACAACACAGATACGCAGTATTTT
once	TRBD1	TRBV28	TRBJ1-2	CASSTRYRGLSDGYTF	TGTGCCAGCAGTACCAGGTACAGGGGCCTCTCGGATGGCTACACCTTC
few	NA	TRBV7-9	TRBJ1-6	CASSPLADNSPLHF	TGTGCCAGCAGCCCTTTAGCCGATAATTCACCCCTCCACTTT
NA	NA	TRBV30	TRBJ1-5	CGAGYGQPQHF	TGTGGGGCAGGATATGGTCAGCCCCAGCATTTT
once	NA	TRBV4-3	TRBJ2-7	CASSPGVGNYEQYF	TGCGCCAGCAGCCCGGGGGTAGGAAACTACGAGCAGTACTTC
NA	TRBD1	TRBV9	TRBJ2-2	CASSPTGGAHTGELFF	TGTGCCAGCAGCCCGACAGGGGGCGCCCACACCGGGGAGCTGTTTTTT
NA	TRBD1	TRBV7-9	TRBJ2-7	CASSVGTGALYEQYF	TGTGCCAGCAGCGTCGGGACAGGGGCTCTCTACGAGCAGTACTTC
NA	NA	TRBV11-2	TRBJ2-1	CASSLEAGRGSYNEQFF	TGTGCCAGCAGCTTAGAGGCCGGGAGAGGCTCCTACAATGAGCAGTTCTTC